The 8 T cell receptor beta chains in this list originate from one sample, sequenced in a study of T cells expressing NK-cell markers (dated by TCRdb to 2020 to 2021). The library was built by means of 5' RACE. The data were produced on an Illumina HiSeq 2000. TCRdb reprocessed the reads; each CDR3 protein sequence makes one entry, and DNA is unavailable. This sample's listing comprises 500,000 to 700,000 distinct CDR3 sequences. Roughly 3.4% of the sample goes to the ten largest clones. The sequenced sample was blood T cells: a sorted CD56 or NKG2C T cell subset, CD4+ or CD8+ T cells, or bulk PBMC T cells (not recorded which). These receptors all stem from a man aged 18 to 29 in good health. Donor details come from another sample of the same person, matched by shared clones.

The CDR3 reads CAISDDFDVSNTGELFF. The chain links TRBV10-3 to TRBJ2-2. The CDR3 runs 17 residues. Looked up from germline, CDR1 is ENHRY and CDR2 is SYGVKD.

The chain joins TRBV7-2 to TRBJ2-5; TCRdb gives TRBD1 as the D gene, but with no DNA this cannot be confirmed. Germline loops: CDR1 SGHTA, CDR2 FQGNSA. CDR3 length: 13 residues. This chain's CDR3 is CASSPGVGKTQYF. Filled out from reference TRBV7-2 and TRBJ2-5, the complete variable domain reads GAGVSQSPSNKVTEKGKDVELRCDPISGHTALYWYRQSLGQGLEFLIYFQGNSAPDKSGLPSDRFSAERTGGSVSTLTIQRTQQEDSAVYLCASSPGVGKTQYFGPGTRLLVL.

This chain joins TRBV27 and TRBJ1-4; the TRBD1 assignment by TCRdb is unverifiable without DNA. The CDR3 is 13 amino acids. CDR1 is MNHEY and CDR2 is SMNVEV in the germline V gene (reference sequence). The CDR3 spells CASADRAGEKLFF.

The genes are TRBV5-1 and TRBJ2-3; TCRdb calls TRBD2, which cannot be checked without DNA. Per the germline V gene, CDR1 is SGHRS and CDR2 is YFSETQ. The CDR3 covers 15 residues. This CDR3 reads CASSVKGPPVDTQYF.

V and J are TRBV12-3 or TRBV12-4 and TRBJ2-5; the TCRdb call, TRBD2, lacks DNA for checking. The CDR3 extends over 15 amino acids. The chain's CDR3 is CASRGIAGGRETQYF.

V usage is TRBV29-1 and J usage is TRBJ2-7; TCRdb gives TRBD2 as the D gene, but with no DNA this cannot be confirmed. CDR1 is SQVTM and CDR2 is ANQGSEA in the germline V gene. This CDR3 contains 14 residues. The CDR3 is CSVMNSGSSYEQYF.

This rearrangement joins TRBV12-3 or TRBV12-4 to TRBJ2-1; the D call from TCRdb, TRBD1, cannot be confirmed without DNA. The length of the CDR3 is 15 residues. CDR3 residues: CASTEGGSLGNEQFF.

J is TRBJ2-7 and V is TRBV12-3 or TRBV12-4; the TCRdb D gene call, TRBD2, has no DNA to confirm it. The CDR3 has 14 residues. CDR3 in amino acids: CASGRARSSYEQYF.